This TCR beta chain was sequenced during a study of T cell responses to AZD1222 COVID-19 vaccine. Study results and limitations: Reports indicate that nearly half of spike-specific TCRs are directed at unmutated variant regions.

Produced via immunoSEQ multiplex PCR; TCRdb's table is partial and in-frame only. The sample yields around 90,000 clones, around 85% seen once. Note on this clone: Antigen specificity is unknown.

Here the sequenced sample was peripheral blood, taken on day 0 of AZD1222 vaccination. This clonotype was sampled from an adult in good health.

CDR3: CASSSPSGATYNEQFF. CDR3 in DNA: TGTGCCAGCAGTTCCCCTAGCGGGGCTACCTACAATGAGCAGTTCTTC. The genes are TRBV27 and TRBJ2-1, with 9 positions matching TRBD2. This CDR3 has 16 residues. J gave up 2 bases and V 4 bases, and 6 bases lay outside the gene matches. Germline-derived CDR1 and CDR2 are MNHEY and SMNVEV (reference sequence).